Following are 5 T cell receptor beta chains from one sample sequenced in a study of T cell repertoires in cytomegalovirus infection. These receptors have no identified antigens. TCRdb passed the reads through MiXCR, listing each CDR3 protein once. The sample includes fewer than 200,000 distinct CDR3 sequences, about a fifth of them seen just once. The sample in question was CD8+ T cells from cultured PBMCs, obtained from culture after CMV antigen stimulation. The receptors were sampled from a human donor in good health (CMV status not recorded). Some clones in this sample may be carry-over from other donors' samples.

This clonotype came up a few times. The rearrangement links TRBV5-4 to TRBJ2-5; perhaps TRBD2 as D (5 bases). CDR1 and CDR2 (germline): SGHNT, YYREEE (reference sequence). Trimming cost V 6 bases and J 5 bases, with 20 bases left between them. The CDR3 sequence is 15 residues long. CDR3 in amino acids: CASTPLPASIETQYF. The CDR3, as DNA: TGTGCCAGCACTCCACTCCCGGCTAGCATCGAGACCCAGTACTTC.

The V call is TRBV4-3, the J call TRBJ2-1; D is perhaps TRBD1 or TRBD2 (6 bases each). The CDR3 loop spans 17 amino acids. The V gene lost 2 bases and the J gene lost 5 bases, with 19 bases spanning the gap. Germline assignment: CDR1 LGHNA and CDR2 YSLEER. CDR3 sequence reads: CASSQLKGGGGDNEQFF. The DNA of the CDR3 is TGCGCCAGCAGCCAACTCAAAGGCGGAGGGGGAGACAATGAGCAGTTCTTC.

This clonotype was counted between two and nine times. An end of the junction differs from the germline gene, which may be a read error. This sequence joins TRBV7-2 and TRBJ2-3, with D possibly TRBD1 on 6 matching bases. Germline V CDR1 and CDR2: SGHTA, FQGNSA. The CDR3 contains 15 residues. The CDR3 DNA is TGTGCCAGCAGCCTTCGAGACAGGAGCACAAATACGCAGTATTTT. This translates into CASSLRDRSTNTQYF. Full variable domain (missing parts from reference TRBV7-2 and TRBJ2-3): GAGVSQSPSNKVTEKGKDVELRCDPISGHTALYWYRQSLGQGLEFLIYFQGNSAPDKSGLPSDRFSAERTGGSVSTLTIQRTQQEDSAVYLCASSLRDRSTNTQYFGPGTRLTVL.

There are a few counts of this clonotype. V is TRBV7-9 and J is TRBJ2-3; weak D call: TRBD2 (7 bases). The CDR3 has 16 residues. The ends were cut back, 3 bases at V and 6 bases at J, with 19 bases in the middle. Looked up from germline, CDR1 is SEHNR and CDR2 is FQNEAQ (reference sequence). The CDR3 sequence: CASSLYRGASRDTQYF. In nucleotides, the CDR3 is TGTGCCAGCAGCTTGTACCGGGGGGCCTCGAGGGATACGCAGTATTTT. Full variable domain (remainder filled in from reference TRBV7-9 and TRBJ2-3): DTGVSQNPRHKITKRGQNVTFRCDPISEHNRLYWYRQTLGQGPEFLTYFQNEAQLEKSRLLSDRFSAERPKGSFSTLEIQRTEQGDSAMYLCASSLYRGASRDTQYFGPGTRLTVL.

The chain carries TRBV7-6 and TRBJ2-5, with a weak D call TRBD1 (6 bases). There are 14 residues in the CDR3. Germline values: CDR1 SGHVS, CDR2 FNYEAQ. V lost 2 bases, J lost 1 base, and 8 bases lay in between. The CDR3 DNA reads TGTGCCAGCAGCTTACAGGGGACCCAAGAGACCCAGTACTTC. It codes for CASSLQGTQETQYF.